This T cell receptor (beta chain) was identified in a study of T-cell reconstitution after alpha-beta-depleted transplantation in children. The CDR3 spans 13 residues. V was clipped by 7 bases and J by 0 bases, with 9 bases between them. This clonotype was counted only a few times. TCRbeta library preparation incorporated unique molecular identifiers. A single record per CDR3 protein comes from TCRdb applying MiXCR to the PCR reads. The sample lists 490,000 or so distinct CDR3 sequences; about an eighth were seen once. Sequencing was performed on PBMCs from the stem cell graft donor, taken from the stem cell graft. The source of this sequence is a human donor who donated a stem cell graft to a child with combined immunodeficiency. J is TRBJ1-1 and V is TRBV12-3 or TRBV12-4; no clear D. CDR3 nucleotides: TGTGCCAGCAAGGCAGTTTTGAACACTGAAGCTTTCTTT. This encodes CASKAVLNTEAFF.